This TCR beta chain was identified during a study of cytomegalovirus exposure and HLA in healthy donors. Study-wide findings and caveats: TCR beta sequences numbering 16,951 were associated with HLA alleles at 0.05 false discovery rate in a later analysis.

Concerning this clone itself: Its antigen is as yet unknown.

Primers: 60 Vbeta forward and 13 Jbeta reverse. Assay used: immunoSEQ multiplex PCR; TCRdb lists only in-frame clones, some missing. The sample shows 100,000 to 150,000 clones, around three quarters of them seen only once. The V segment lost 4 bases and the J segment 0 bases; nucleotides outside the gene matches: 6. The germline V gene encodes CDR1 MGHRA and CDR2 YSYEKL. The CDR3 is 15 amino acids. The TCR was taken from a female donor in good health and CMV-seronegative. The J gene is TRBJ2-7, the V gene TRBV4-1, with TRBD1 matching over 7 bases. Specimen: PBMCs. This CDR3 reads CASSPPGTVSYEQYF. CDR3 DNA sequence: TGCGCCAGCAGCCCGCCCGGGACAGTCTCCTACGAGCAGTACTTC.